This T cell receptor beta chain comes out of a study of blood T cell repertoires in COVID-19. Study summary: PBMCs, B-cell-depleted T cells, or T cells provided the cDNA or gDNA that made up the material.

Sequencing used immunoSEQ multiplex PCR; TCRdb keeps in-frame clones, though not all of them. The sample has just over 300,000 clones, about 88% seen once; the top ten hold about 9.9%. From germline, CDR1 is SGHVS and CDR2 FQNEAQ. This CDR3 comprises 16 residues. V was trimmed by 5 bases and J by 0 bases, leaving 17 bases between them. V and J are TRBV7-8 and TRBJ2-7, with D perhaps TRBD2 (6 bases). The sequencing input was PBMCs or T cells enriched from blood (not recorded which). This TCR derives from a woman between 40 and 55 years old who had recovered from COVID-19. CDR3 sequence reads: CASSSTGSASSYEQYF. The CDR3 nucleotides read TGTGCCAGCAGCAGTACCGGGAGCGCAAGCTCCTACGAGCAGTACTTC.